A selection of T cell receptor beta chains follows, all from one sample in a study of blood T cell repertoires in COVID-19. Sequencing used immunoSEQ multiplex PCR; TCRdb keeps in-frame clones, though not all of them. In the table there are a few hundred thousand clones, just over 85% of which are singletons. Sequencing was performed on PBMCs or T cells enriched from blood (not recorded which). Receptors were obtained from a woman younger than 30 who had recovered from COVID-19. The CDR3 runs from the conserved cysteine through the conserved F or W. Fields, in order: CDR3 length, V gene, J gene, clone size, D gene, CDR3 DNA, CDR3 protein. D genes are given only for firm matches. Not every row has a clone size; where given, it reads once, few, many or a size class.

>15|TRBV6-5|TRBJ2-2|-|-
TGTGCCAGCAGCCTGGGACTCGGGTCGGCCGGGGAGCTGTTTTTT
CASSLGLGSAGELFF
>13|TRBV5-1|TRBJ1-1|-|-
TGCGCCAGCAGCTTGGGCGGGGGGACTGAAGCTTTCTTT
CASSLGGGTEAFF
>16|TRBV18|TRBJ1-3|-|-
TGTGCCAGCTCAGTTCAACAGGGACAAACTGGAAACACCATATATTTT
CASSVQQGQTGNTIYF
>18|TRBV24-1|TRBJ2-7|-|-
TGTGCCACCAGTGATTTGCAAATCGAACAGGGAAGGGCCTACGAGCAGTACTTC
CATSDLQIEQGRAYEQYF
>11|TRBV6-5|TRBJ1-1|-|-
TGTGCCAGCAGTCGGGACTCTGAAGCTTTCTTT
CASSRDSEAFF
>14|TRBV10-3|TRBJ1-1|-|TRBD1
TGTGCCATCAGTGAGGACAGGGGGAACACTGAAGCTTTCTTT
CAISEDRGNTEAFF
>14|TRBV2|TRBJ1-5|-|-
TGTGCCAGCAGTGAAGCGACACGAAATCAGCCCCAGCATTTT
CASSEATRNQPQHF
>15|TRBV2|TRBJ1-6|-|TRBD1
TGTGCCAGTACCCAGGGGGTAGGAGGTAATTCACCCCTCCACTTT
CASTQGVGGNSPLHF
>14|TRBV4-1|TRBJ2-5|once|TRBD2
TGCGCCAGCAGTAAGCGGGAGGGGCAAGAGACCCAGTACTTC
CASSKREGQETQYF
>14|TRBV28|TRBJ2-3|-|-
TGTGCCCTAGCGTGGACTATTCTCACAGATACGCAGTATTTT
CALAWTILTDTQYF
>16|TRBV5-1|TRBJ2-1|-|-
TGCGCCAGCAGCTTGGCCGGGCGGACAGATTACAATGAGCAGTTCTTC
CASSLAGRTDYNEQFF
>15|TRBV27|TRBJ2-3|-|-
TGTGCCAGCAGTTCCCTCAGCGTTAGCACAGATACGCAGTATTTT
CASSSLSVSTDTQYF
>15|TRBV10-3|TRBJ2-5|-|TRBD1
TGTGCCATCAGTGGAACAGGGGGATACCAAGAGACCCAGTACTTC
CAISGTGGYQETQYF
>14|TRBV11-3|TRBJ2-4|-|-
TGTGCCAGCAGCTACGTCAGGGGCCGATGCATTCAGTACTTC
CASSYVRGRCIQYF
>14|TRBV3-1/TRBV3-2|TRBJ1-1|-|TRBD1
TGTGCCAGCAGCCAGGGGACAGCCAACACTGAAGCTTTCTTT
CASSQGTANTEAFF
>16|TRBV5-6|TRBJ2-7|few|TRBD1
TGTGCCAGCAGCTTGAAGATTCTCGGGACAGACTACGAGCAGTACTTC
CASSLKILGTDYEQYF
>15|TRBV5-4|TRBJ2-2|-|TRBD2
TGTGCCAGTCAGTTGCGCGGGAGGGCAGACGGGGAGCTGTTTTTT
CASQLRGRADGELFF